This TCR beta chain was identified during a study of radiation and T cells in renal cell carcinoma (dated by TCRdb to 2018 to 2021). For the study in its entirety: The samples were drawn from a clinical trial, where primary renal cell carcinomas were treated with 15 Gy of stereotactic body radiation therapy and then removed by nephrectomy 4 weeks afterward. In total, approximately 55 samples, comprising 25 or so tumors and about 27 peripheral blood samples, were subjected to TCR beta sequencing. In the 53 samples combined, some 4,100,000 unique CDR3 nucleotide sequences were found, encoding roughly 2.5 million unique CDR3 amino acid sequences. The paper as a whole reports these results and caveats: Top tumor clonotypes rose in blood from baseline to 2 weeks post-radiation, then contracted by 4 weeks, suggesting transient expansion of tumor-resident clones. With a single-armed trial design, the study had no way to address how radiation dose or scheduling affects the TCR repertoire. Blood repertoire dynamics were not followed beyond 4 weeks after treatment. Because no pretreatment tumor biopsies were available, whether clonotypes were present in the tumor at baseline could not be determined.

The immunoSEQ kit was used, according to the manufacturer's recommendations, to generate TCR beta libraries from genomic DNA. For library preparation, a first multiplex PCR was performed with proprietary primers, followed by a second PCR in which unique barcodes were added, and bead cleanups were performed after each round. A positive control reaction and a negative control reaction, both provided in the kit, were run with every batch of samples. The final libraries were assessed on an Agilent 4200 TapeStation D1000 ScreenTape, pooled by volume, and quantified by qPCR. Sequencing was performed on an Illumina NextSeq500 using a MidOutput 150-cycle cartridge, with 156 Read1 cycles, 15 Index1 cycles, and the kit custom primers. The pooled library was loaded at 1.0 pM with about 20% PhiX control spiked in. On the study's bioinformatics: Vendor-processed data were analyzed in R, and a clonotype was defined as all T cells sharing the same CDR3 nucleotide sequence. For clone abundance analyses, frequencies were normalized to the 10,000 most abundant clones per sample. Public T cell clones, which averaged fewer than five per sample, were excluded before analysis. A difference in abundance of at least 32-fold between compartments was used to define tumor-enriched and baseline blood-enriched clonotypes. A beta-binomial differential abundance model was applied to find clonotypes that expanded or contracted between blood time points. Similarity between tumor and blood repertoires was quantified using the Baroni-Urbani and Buser coefficient, and groups were compared with two-tailed Wilcoxon tests in R. Drawn from immuneACCESS, this table holds only the in-frame rearrangements with V and J called that TCRdb kept. Clones are partly lost; checked studies trace under half to an unresolved V gene and leave the rest unexplained. V and J calls and clone size are given by that table; D and trimming were obtained from the DNA. This sample holds over 85,000 clones; roughly four fifths were observed only once. Together, the top ten hold approximately 6.4% of the sample.

With regard to this clone: This clone's antigen is unknown. One base away there is no much larger clone; base qualities are not given.

V is shortened by 4 bases, J by 2 bases, and the region joining them spans 11 bases. The CDR3 starts with the cysteine, ends with the phenylalanine, and has 14 residues. The entry retains the CDR3 DNA only, 42 bases that are in frame from base 1. The germline V gene specifies LGHNA as CDR1 and YNFKEQ as CDR2. The meaning of the sample's time point label: baseline pretreatment blood. What this sample's treatment or condition label stands for: 15 Gy SBRT to primary tumor, nephrectomy 4 weeks later. To follow tumor-enriched clonotypes, peripheral blood was collected serially from radiation-treated patients at baseline and again at 2 weeks and 4 weeks after SBRT. Renal cell carcinoma with clear cell pathology was present in all patients. Genomic DNA for TCR sequencing was prepared using the QIAamp DNA Blood Mini Kit (Qiagen). Only samples passing all quality control checks were included in the analyses.

The V gene is TRBV4-2 and the J gene is TRBJ1-2; the D gene remains uncertain. The sequencing here drew on blood, taken from a patient whose treatment included radiotherapy and nephrectomy. The sequence was collected from a man between 60 and 75 years old with renal cell carcinoma. The DNA sequence follows: TGTGCCAGCAGCCGTCAAGCGGGGAACTATGGCTACACCTTC. Translation gives CASSRQAGNYGYTF.